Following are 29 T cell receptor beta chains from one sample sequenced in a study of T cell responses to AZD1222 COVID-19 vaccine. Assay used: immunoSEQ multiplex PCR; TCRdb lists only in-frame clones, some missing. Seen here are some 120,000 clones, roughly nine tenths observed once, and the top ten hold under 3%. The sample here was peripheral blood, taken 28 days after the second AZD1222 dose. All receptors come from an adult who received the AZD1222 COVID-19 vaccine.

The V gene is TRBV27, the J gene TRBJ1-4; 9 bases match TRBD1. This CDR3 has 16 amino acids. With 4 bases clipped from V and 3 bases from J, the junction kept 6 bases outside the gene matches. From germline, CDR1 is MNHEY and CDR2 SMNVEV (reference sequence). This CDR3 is CASSSDRGRPNEKLFF. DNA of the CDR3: TGTGCCAGCAGTTCAGACAGGGGGAGACCTAATGAAAAACTGTTTTTT.

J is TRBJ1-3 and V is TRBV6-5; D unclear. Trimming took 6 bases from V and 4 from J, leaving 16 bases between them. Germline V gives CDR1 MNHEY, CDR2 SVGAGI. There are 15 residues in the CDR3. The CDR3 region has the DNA TGTGCCAGCAGGCCTACCGAGGTTGCGGGAAACACCATATATTTT. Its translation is CASRPTEVAGNTIYF.

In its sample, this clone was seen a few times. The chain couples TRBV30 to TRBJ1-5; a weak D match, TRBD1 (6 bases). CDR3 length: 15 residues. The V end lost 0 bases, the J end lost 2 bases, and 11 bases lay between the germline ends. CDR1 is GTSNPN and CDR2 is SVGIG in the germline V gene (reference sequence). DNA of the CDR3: TGTGCCTGGAGTGTACAGGGTGAGGGCAATCAGCCCCAGCATTTT. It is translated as CAWSVQGEGNQPQHF.

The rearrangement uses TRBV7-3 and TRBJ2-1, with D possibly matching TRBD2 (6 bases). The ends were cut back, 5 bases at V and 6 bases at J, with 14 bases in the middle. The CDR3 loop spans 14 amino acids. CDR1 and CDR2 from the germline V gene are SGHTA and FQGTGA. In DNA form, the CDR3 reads TGTGCCAGCAGCCTTGGGACTTCCATCAATGAGCAGTTCTTC. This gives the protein CASSLGTSINEQFF.

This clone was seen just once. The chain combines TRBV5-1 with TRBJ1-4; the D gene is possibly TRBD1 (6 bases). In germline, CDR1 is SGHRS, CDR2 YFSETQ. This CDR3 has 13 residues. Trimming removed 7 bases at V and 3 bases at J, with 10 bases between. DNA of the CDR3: TGCGCCAGCCTACAGGGATCTAATGAAAAACTGTTTTTT. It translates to CASLQGSNEKLFF.

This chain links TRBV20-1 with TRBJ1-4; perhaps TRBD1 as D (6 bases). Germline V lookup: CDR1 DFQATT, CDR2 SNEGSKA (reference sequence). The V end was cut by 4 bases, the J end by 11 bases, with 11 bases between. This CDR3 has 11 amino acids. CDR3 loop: CSATGVGKLFF. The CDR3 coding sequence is TGCAGTGCTACAGGGGTCGGGAAACTGTTTTTT.

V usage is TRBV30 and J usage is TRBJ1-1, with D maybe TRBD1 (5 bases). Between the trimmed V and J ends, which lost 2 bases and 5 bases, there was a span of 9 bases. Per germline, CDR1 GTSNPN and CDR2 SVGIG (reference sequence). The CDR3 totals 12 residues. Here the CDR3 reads CAWSPGWTEAFF. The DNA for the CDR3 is TGTGCCTGGAGTCCAGGGTGGACTGAAGCTTTCTTT.

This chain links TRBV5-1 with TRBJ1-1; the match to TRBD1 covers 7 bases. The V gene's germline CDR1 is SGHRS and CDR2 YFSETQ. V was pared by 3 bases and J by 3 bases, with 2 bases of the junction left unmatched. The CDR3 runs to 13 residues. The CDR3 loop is CASSSTGDTEAFF. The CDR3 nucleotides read TGCGCCAGCAGCTCAACAGGGGACACTGAAGCTTTCTTT. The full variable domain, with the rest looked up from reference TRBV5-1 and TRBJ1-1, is KAGVTQTPRYLIKTRGQQVTLSCSPISGHRSVSWYQQTPGQGLQFLFEYFSETQRNKGNFPGRFSGRQFSNSRSEMNVSTLELGDSALYLCASSSTGDTEAFFGQGTRLTVV.

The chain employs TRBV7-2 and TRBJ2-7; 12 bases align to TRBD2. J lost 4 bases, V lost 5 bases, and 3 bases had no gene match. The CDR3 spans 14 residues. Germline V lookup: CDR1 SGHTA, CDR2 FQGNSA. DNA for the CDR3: TGTGCCAGCAGCCGGACTAGCGGGGCTTACGAGCAGTACTTC. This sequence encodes CASSRTSGAYEQYF.

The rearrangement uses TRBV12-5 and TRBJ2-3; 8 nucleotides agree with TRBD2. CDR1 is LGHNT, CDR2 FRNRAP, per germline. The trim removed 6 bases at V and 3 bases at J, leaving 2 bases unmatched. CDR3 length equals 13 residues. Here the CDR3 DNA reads TGTGCTAGTGGCCGGGGGGGTACAGATACGCAGTATTTT. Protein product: CASGRGGTDTQYF.

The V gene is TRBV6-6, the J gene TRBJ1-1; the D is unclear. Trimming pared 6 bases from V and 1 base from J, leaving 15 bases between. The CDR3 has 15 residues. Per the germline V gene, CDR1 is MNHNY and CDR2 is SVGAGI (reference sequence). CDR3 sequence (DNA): TGTGCCAGCAGGAAACTCTCCGCCCGGAACACTGAAGCTTTCTTT. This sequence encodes CASRKLSARNTEAFF.

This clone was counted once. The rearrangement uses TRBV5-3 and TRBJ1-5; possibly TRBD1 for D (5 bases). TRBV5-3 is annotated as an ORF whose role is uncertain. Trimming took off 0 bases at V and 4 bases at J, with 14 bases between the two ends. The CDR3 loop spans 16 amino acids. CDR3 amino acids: CARSLELVGGNQPQHF. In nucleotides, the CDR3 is TGTGCCAGAAGCTTGGAATTGGTGGGGGGAAATCAGCCCCAGCATTTT.

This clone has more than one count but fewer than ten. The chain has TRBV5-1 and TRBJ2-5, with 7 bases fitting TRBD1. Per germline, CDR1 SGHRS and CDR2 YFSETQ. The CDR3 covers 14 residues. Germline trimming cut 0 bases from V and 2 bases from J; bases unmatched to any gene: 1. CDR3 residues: CASSLGQGQETQYF. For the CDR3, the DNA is TGCGCCAGCAGCTTGGGACAGGGTCAAGAGACCCAGTACTTC.

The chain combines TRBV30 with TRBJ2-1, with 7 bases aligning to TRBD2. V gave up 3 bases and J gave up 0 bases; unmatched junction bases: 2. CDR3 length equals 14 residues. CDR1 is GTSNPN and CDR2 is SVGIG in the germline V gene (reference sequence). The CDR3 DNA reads TGTGCCTGGAGGGGCGGGAGCTCCTACAATGAGCAGTTCTTC. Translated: CAWRGGSSYNEQFF.

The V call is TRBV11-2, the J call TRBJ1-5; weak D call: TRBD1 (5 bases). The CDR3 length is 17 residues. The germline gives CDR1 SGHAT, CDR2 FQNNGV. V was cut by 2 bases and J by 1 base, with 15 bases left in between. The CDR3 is CASSLKSAGMSNQPQHF. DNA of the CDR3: TGTGCCAGCAGCTTAAAGTCGGCAGGGATGAGCAATCAGCCCCAGCATTTT. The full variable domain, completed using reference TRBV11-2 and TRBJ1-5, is EAGVAQSPRYKIIEKRQSVAFWCNPISGHATLYWYQQILGQGPKLLIQFQNNGVVDDSQLPKDRFSAERLKGVDSTLKIQPAKLEDSAVYLCASSLKSAGMSNQPQHFGDGTRLSIL.

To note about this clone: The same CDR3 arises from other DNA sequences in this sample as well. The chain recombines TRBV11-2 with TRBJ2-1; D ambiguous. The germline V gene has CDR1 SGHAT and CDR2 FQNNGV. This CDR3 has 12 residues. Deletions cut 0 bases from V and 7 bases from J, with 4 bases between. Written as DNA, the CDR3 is TGTGCCAGCAGCTTAGATAGAAATGAGCAGTTCTTC. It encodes CASSLDRNEQFF.

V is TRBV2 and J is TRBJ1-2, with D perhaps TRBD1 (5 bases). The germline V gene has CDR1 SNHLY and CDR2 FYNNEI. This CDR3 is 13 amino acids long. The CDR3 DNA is TGTGTCCCCGACGAGGGGAGCGGCTATGGCTACACCTTC. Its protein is CVPDEGSGYGYTF.

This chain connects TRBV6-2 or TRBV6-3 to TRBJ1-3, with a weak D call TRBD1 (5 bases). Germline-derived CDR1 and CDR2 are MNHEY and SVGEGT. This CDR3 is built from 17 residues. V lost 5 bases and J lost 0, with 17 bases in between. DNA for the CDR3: TGTGCCAGCAGTCCATTCCCGGGACGGAACTCTGGAAACACCATATATTTT. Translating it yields CASSPFPGRNSGNTIYF.

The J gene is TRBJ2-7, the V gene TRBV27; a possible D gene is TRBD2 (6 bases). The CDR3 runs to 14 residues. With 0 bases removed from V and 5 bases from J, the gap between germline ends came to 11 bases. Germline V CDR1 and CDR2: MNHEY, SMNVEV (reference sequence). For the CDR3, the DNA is TGTGCCAGCAGTTTATCCGGAGGAGGGAACGAGCAGTACTTC. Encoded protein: CASSLSGGGNEQYF.

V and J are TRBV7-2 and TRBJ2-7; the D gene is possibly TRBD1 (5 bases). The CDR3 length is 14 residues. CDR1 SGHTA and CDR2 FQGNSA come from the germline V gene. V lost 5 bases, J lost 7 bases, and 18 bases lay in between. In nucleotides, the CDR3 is TGTGCCAGCAGCCCAAGGACACCGGTCGGAGAGCAGTACTTC. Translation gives CASSPRTPVGEQYF. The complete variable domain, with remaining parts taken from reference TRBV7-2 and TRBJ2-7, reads GAGVSQSPSNKVTEKGKDVELRCDPISGHTALYWYRQSLGQGLEFLIYFQGNSAPDKSGLPSDRFSAERTGGSVSTLTIQRTQQEDSAVYLCASSPRTPVGEQYFGPGTRLTVT.

The CDR3 coding sequence is TGTGCCAGCAGCGCCAGAGGGGGAGAGGGAAACACCATATATTTT. It encodes CASSARGGEGNTIYF. V gene TRBV9 combines with J gene TRBJ1-3, with D possibly being TRBD1 (6 bases). V was trimmed by 3 bases and J by 4 bases, leaving 14 bases between them. This CDR3 contains 15 residues. Germline loops: CDR1 SGDLS, CDR2 YYNGEE. Filled out from reference TRBV9 and TRBJ1-3, the complete variable domain reads DSGVTQTPKHLITATGQRVTLRCSPRSGDLSVYWYQQSLDQGLQFLIQYYNGEERAKGNILERFSAQQFPDLHSELNLSSLELGDSALYFCASSARGGEGNTIYFGEGSWLTVV.

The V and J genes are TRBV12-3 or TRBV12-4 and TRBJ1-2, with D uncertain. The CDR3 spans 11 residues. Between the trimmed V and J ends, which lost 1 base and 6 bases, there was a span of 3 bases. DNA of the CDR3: TGTGCCAGCAGTTTAGGGCATGGCTACACCTTC. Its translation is CASSLGHGYTF.

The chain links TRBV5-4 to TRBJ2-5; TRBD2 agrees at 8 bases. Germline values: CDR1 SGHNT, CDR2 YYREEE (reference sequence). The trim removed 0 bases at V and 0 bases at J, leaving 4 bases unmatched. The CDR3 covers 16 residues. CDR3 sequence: CASSLAGGGYQETQYF. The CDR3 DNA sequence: TGTGCCAGCAGCTTGGCCGGGGGGGGGTACCAAGAGACCCAGTACTTC.

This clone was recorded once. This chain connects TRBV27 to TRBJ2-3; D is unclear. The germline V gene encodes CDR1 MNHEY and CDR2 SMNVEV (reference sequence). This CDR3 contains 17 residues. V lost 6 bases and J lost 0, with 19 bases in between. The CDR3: CASRGHPGRQSTDTQYF. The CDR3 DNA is TGTGCCAGCAGAGGCCATCCGGGCAGGCAAAGCACAGATACGCAGTATTTT.

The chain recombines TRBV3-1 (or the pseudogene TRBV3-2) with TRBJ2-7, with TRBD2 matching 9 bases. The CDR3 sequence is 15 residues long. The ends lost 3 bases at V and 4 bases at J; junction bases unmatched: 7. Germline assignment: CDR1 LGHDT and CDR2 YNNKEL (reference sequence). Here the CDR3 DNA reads TGTGCCAGCAGCCAGCAAAGCGGGGGGACATACGAGCAGTACTTC. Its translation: CASSQQSGGTYEQYF.

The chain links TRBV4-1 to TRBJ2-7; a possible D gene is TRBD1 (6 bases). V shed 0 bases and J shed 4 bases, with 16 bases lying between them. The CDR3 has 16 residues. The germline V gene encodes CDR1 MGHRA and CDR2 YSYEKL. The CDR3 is CASSQDWDQGSYEQYF. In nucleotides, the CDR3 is TGCGCCAGCAGCCAAGATTGGGACCAGGGGTCGTACGAGCAGTACTTC.

CDR3 protein: CASSDPQGGIYGYTF. The CDR3 DNA reads as TGTGCCAGCAGTGACCCCCAGGGCGGAATCTATGGCTACACCTTC. This rearrangement joins TRBV6-1 to TRBJ1-2; a weak D match, TRBD1 (5 bases). There are 15 residues in the CDR3. Trimming shortened V by 3 bases and J by 4 bases, and 15 bases separated the two germline ends. Germline V CDR1 and CDR2: MNHNS, SASEGT.

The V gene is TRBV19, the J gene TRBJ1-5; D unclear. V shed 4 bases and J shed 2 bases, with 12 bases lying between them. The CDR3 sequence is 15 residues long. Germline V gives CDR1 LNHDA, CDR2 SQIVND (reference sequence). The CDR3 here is CASSTQVRGNQPQHF. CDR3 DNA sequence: TGTGCCAGTAGTACCCAGGTTCGGGGCAATCAGCCCCAGCATTTT.

CDR3 nucleotides: TGTGCCAGCAGCTTGGGGACAGACACAGATACGCAGTATTTT. Translation gives CASSLGTDTDTQYF. This chain connects TRBV5-4 to TRBJ2-3; the D gene is possibly TRBD1 (6 bases). The germline CDR1 and CDR2 sequences are SGHNT and YYREEE (reference sequence). The V end lost 0 bases, the J end lost 2 bases, and 7 bases lay between the germline ends. This CDR3 region has 14 residues.